This T cell receptor (beta chain) was sequenced during a study of CD8 T cells in ankylosing spondylitis. Overall study findings and caveats: A motif of 7 to 9 highly homologous TCR beta variants was seen as apparently characteristic of ankylosing spondylitis blood.

TCRdb reprocessed the 5' RACE reads with MiXCR, giving one entry per CDR3 protein. The sample records roughly 400,000 distinct CDR3 sequences, 20% to 25% being singletons. Germline V gene sequence: CDR1 SNHLY, CDR2 FYNNEI. After removal of 5 bases from V and 7 bases from J, the junction contained 8 bases not matched to a gene. There are 14 residues in the CDR3. Only a few counts were recorded for this clonotype. Its antigen is unidentified. This clonotype was sampled from a male donor with ankylosing spondylitis. Material for sequencing was blood, either unsorted or a sorted T cell fraction (not recorded which). The chain carries TRBV2 and TRBJ1-5; 7 bases agree with TRBD1. The CDR3 DNA is TGTGCCAGCAGTAGCCGGGACAGTTCCCAGCCCCAGCATTTT. It encodes CASSSRDSSQPQHF.